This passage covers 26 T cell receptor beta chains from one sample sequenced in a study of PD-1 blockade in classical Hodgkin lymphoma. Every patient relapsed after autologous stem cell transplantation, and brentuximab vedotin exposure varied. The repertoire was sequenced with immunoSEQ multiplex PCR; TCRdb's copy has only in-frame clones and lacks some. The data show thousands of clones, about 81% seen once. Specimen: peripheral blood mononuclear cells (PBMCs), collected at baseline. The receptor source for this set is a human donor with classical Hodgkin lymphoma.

CDR3 protein: CASSLDGTANQPQHF. Here the CDR3 DNA reads TGTGCCAGCAGTCTCGACGGGACGGCGAATCAGCCCCAGCATTTT. The V gene is TRBV6-6, the J gene TRBJ1-5; tentatively, D is TRBD1 (5 bases). The germline gives CDR1 MNHNY, CDR2 SVGAGI (reference sequence). Between the trimmed V and J ends, which lost 5 bases and 4 bases, there was a span of 15 bases. The CDR3 spans 15 residues.

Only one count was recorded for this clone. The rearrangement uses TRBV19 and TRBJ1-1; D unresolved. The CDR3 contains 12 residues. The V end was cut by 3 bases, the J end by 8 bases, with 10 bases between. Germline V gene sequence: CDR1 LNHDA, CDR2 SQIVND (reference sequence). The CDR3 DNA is TGTGCCAGTAGTATGGCGGCGGTCGAAGCTTTCTTT. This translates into CASSMAAVEAFF.

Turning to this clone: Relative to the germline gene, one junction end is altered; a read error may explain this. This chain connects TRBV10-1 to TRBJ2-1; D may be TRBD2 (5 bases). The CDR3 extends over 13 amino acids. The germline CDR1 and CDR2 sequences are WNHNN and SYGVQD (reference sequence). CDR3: CASSEYGSNEQFF. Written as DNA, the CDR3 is TGCGCCAGCAGCGAGTATGGGAGCAATGAGCAGTTCTTC.

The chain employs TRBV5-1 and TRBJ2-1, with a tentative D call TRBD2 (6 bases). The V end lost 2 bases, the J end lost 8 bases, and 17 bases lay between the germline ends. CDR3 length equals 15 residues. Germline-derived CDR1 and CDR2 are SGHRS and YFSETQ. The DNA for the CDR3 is TGCGCCAGCAGCTTCTCGGGGGACCCCCTGCATGAGCAGTTCTTC. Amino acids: CASSFSGDPLHEQFF.

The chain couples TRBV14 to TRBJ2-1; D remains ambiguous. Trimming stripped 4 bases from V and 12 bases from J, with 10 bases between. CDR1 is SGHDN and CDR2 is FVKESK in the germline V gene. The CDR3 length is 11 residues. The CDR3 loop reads CASSPLVLQFF. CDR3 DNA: TGTGCCAGCAGCCCACTGGTTTTGCAGTTCTTC.

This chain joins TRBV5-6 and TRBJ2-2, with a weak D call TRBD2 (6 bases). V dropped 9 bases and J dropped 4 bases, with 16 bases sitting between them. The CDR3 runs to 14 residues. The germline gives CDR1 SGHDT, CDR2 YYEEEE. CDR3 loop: CATRTGLGTGELFF. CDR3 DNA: TGTGCCACCCGAACGGGACTCGGCACCGGGGAGCTGTTTTTT.

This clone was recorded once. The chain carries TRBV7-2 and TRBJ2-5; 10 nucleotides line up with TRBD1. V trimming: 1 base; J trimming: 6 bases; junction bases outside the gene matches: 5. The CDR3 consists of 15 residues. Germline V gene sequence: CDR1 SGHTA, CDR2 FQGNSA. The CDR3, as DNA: TGTGCCAGCAGCTTAGGACAGGGGGCCCCACAGACCCAGTACTTC. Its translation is CASSLGQGAPQTQYF.

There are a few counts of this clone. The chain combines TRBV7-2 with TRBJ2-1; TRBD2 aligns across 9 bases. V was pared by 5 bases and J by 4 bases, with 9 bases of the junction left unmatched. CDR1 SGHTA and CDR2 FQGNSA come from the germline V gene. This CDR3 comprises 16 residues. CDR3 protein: CASSQARTSAYNEQFF. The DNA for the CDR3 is TGTGCCAGCAGCCAAGCAAGGACTAGCGCATACAATGAGCAGTTCTTC.

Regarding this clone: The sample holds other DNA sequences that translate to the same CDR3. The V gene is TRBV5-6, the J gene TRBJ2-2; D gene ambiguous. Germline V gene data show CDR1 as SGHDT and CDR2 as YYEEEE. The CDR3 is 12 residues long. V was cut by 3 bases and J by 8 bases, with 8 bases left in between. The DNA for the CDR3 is TGTGCCAGCAGCTGGTCGTCGGGGGAGCTGTTTTTT. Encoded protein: CASSWSSGELFF.

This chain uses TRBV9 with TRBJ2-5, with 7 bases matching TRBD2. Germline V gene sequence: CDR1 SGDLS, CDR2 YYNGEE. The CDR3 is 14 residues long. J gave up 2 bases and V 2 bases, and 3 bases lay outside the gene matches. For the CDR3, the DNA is TGTGCCAGCAGCGTCGGGGGAGGGCAAGAGACCCAGTACTTC. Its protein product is CASSVGGGQETQYF.

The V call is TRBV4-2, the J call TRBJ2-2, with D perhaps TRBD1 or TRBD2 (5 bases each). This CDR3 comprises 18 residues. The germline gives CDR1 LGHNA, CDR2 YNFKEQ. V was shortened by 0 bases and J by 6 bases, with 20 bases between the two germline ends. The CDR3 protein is CASSQEALGEISAGELFF. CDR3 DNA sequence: TGTGCCAGCAGCCAAGAAGCTCTGGGGGAGATTAGCGCCGGGGAGCTGTTTTTT.

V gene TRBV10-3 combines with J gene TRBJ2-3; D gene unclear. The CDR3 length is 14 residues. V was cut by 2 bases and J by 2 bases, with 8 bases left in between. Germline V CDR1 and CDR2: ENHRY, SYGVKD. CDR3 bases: TGTGCCATCAGTGAGGGAGCTTTCACAGATACGCAGTATTTT. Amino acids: CAISEGAFTDTQYF.

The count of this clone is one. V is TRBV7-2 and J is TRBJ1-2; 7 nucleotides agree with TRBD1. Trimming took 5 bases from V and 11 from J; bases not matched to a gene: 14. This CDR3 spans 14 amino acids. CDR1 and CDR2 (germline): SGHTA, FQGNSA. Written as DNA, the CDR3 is TGTGCCAGCAGCATTAGCGGGGAGGGGGCGGGGTACACCTTC. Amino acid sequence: CASSISGEGAGYTF.

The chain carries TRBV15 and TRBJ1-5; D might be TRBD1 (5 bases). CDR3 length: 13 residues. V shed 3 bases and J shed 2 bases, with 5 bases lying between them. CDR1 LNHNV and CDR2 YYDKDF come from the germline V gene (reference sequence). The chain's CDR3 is CATSRTGNQPQHF. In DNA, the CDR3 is TGTGCCACCAGCAGGACAGGCAATCAGCCCCAGCATTTT.

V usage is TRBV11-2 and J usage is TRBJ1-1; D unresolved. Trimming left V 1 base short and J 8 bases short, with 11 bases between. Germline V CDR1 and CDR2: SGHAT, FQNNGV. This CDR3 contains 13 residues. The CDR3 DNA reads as TGTGCCAGCAGCTTAGCCCCTTTTGCGGAAGCTTTCTTT. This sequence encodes CASSLAPFAEAFF.

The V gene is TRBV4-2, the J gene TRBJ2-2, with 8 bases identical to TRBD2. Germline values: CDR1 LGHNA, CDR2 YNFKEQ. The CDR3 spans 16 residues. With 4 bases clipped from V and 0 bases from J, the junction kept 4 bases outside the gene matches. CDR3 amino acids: CASSPGGGANTGELFF. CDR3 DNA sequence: TGTGCCAGCAGCCCGGGGGGGGGAGCGAACACCGGGGAGCTGTTTTTT.

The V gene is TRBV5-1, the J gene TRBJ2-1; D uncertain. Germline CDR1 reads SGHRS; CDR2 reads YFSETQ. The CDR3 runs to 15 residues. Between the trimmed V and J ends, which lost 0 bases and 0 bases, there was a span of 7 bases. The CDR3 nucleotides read TGCGCCAGCAGCTTGGAAGCAAACTCCTACAATGAGCAGTTCTTC. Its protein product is CASSLEANSYNEQFF.

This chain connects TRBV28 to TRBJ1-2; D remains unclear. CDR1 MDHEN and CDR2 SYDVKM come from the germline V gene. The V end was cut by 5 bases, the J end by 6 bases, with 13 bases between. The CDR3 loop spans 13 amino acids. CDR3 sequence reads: CASSPPRHNGYTF. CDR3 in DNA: TGTGCCAGCAGTCCTCCACGACATAATGGCTACACCTTC.

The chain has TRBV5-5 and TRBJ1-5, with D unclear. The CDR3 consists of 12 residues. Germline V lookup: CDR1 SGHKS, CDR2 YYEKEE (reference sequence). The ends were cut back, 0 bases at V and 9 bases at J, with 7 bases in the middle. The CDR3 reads CASSLEQGPQHF. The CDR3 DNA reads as TGTGCCAGCAGCTTGGAGCAAGGGCCCCAGCATTTT.

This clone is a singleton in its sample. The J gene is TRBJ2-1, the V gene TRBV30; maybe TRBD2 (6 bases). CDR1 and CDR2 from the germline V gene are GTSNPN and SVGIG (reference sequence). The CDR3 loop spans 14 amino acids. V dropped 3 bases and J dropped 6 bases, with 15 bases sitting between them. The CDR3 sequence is CAWRRDLASNEQFF. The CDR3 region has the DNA TGTGCCTGGAGGAGGGACTTAGCGAGCAATGAGCAGTTCTTC.

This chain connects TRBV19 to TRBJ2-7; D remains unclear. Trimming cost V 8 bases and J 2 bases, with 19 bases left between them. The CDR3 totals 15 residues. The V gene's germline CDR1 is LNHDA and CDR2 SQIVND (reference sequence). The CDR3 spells CASRLDPQAAYEQYF. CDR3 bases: TGTGCCAGTCGTTTGGATCCCCAGGCGGCCTACGAGCAGTACTTC.

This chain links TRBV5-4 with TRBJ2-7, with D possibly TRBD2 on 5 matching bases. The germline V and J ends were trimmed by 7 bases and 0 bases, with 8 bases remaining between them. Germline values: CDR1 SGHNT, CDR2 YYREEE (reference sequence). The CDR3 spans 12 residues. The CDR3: CASGRDSYEQYF. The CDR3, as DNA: TGTGCCAGCGGACGGGACTCCTACGAGCAGTACTTC.

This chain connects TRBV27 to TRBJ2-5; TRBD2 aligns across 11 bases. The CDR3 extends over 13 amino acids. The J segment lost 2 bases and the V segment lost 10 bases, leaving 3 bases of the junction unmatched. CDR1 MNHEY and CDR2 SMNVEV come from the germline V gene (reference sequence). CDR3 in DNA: TGTGCCACCTCTAGCGGGAGGCAAGAGACCCAGTACTTC. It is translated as CATSSGRQETQYF.

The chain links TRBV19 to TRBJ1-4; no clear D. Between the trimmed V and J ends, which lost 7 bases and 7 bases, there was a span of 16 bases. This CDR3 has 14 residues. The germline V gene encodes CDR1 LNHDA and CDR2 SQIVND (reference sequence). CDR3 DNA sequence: TGTGCCAGTAACCGGGCGGTTATTGGTGAAAAACTGTTTTTT. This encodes CASNRAVIGEKLFF.

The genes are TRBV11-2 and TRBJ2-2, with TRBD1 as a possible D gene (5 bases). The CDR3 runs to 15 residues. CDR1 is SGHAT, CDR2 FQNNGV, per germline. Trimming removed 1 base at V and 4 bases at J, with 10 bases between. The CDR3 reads CASSLGGAGTGELFF. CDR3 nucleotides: TGTGCCAGCAGCTTAGGTGGGGCCGGCACCGGGGAGCTGTTTTTT.

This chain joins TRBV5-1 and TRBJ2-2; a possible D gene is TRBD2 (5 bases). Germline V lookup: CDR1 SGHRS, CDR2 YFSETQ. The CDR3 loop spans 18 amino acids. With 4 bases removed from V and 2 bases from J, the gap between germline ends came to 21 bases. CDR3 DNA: TGCGCCAGCAGCCCGGGTGGGAGACTGACCTCCAACACCGGGGAGCTGTTTTTT. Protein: CASSPGGRLTSNTGELFF.